This entry lists 3 T cell receptor beta chains sequenced from one sample in a study of PD-1 blockade in classical Hodgkin lymphoma. Exposure to brentuximab vedotin varied, and each patient had relapsed following autologous stem cell transplantation. Repertoires were generated with immunoSEQ multiplex PCR, while TCRdb's copy carries only in-frame clones and drops some. The sample has 7,000 or so clones, roughly three quarters seen once. The source material was peripheral blood mononuclear cells (PBMCs), sampled before the second cycle of nivolumab. These receptor sequences come from a human donor with classical Hodgkin lymphoma.

This clone was counted once. The chain has TRBV21-1 and TRBJ1-2. TRBV21-1 is described as a pseudogene. CDR3 length: 14 amino acids. The DNA for the CDR3 is TGTGCCAGCAGCAAAGTTTGGGGGTACTATGGCTACACCTTC. Translating gives CASSKVWGYYGYTF.

The chain uses TRBV19 and TRBJ2-7, with 7 bases matching TRBD1. The CDR3 consists of 14 residues. CDR1 is LNHDA, CDR2 SQIVND, per germline (reference sequence). The trim removed 5 bases at V and 2 bases at J, leaving 6 bases unmatched. The DNA for the CDR3 is TGTGCCAGTAGTCCTTGGGACAGCCCCTACGAGCAGTACTTC. Encoded protein: CASSPWDSPYEQYF.

The J gene is TRBJ2-5, the V gene TRBV6-4; TRBD1 agrees at 10 bases. CDR1 and CDR2 from the germline V gene are MRHNA and SNTAGT. Trimming removed 6 bases from V and 2 bases from J; junction bases left unmatched: 6. The CDR3 runs to 15 residues. The CDR3 DNA follows: TGTGCCAGCAGGCAAGGACAGGGGGGACAAGAGACCCAGTACTTC. This sequence encodes CASRQGQGGQETQYF.